This TCR beta chain was documented in a study of cytotoxic CD8 clonotypes in ibrutinib-treated CLL (dated by TCRdb to the early 2020s). Concerning the study at large: The cohort was composed of about 10 relapsed/refractory and roughly 16 treatment-naive patients; IGHV unmutated status was identified in 17 patients. Responses were partial in some 24 patients and complete in 2; after median around 65 months follow-up, about 14 stayed in remission and some twelve progressed. Response samples were taken after a median of 12 months on treatment, ranging from about 6 to 40 months. An average of around 250,000 productive templates and roughly 94,000 productive rearrangements was obtained per sample. Longitudinal samples were available for about 30% of the roughly 90 trial participants. Cryopreserved peripheral blood mononuclear cells were collected at three points: before therapy, at response, and at either sustained remission or disease progression. Patients were still on ibrutinib when every remission and progressive disease sample was collected.

Explained via the paper, the time point label denotes: approximately 2 years on ibrutinib. For TCR beta library preparation, roughly 2.2 micrograms of genomic DNA was extracted from cryopreserved PBMCs. High-throughput TCR beta sequencing was performed on longitudinal blood samples from CLL patients receiving ibrutinib monotherapy. The patients took part in an open-label, single-center phase 2 trial of ibrutinib monotherapy. A note on this clone: The target of this receptor is not known. It has no much larger one-base neighbor in the sample; base qualities were not kept.

The paper's findings and limits, for the study overall: At ibrutinib response clonality went up, during sustained remission it held steady, and at progression it dropped back toward baseline. Public clonotypes were rare and either shrank or stayed stable during treatment, and the rise in clonality at ibrutinib response reflected expansion of private clonotypes. Sampling times were not matched between sustained-remission and progressing patients, and lymph node repertoires were not studied. At baseline, clonality was higher than in age-matched healthy donors and showed a strong correlation with circulating CD8+ T-cell counts.

The cysteine opens and the phenylalanine closes a CDR3 of 11 amino acids. Left in the record is the CDR3 DNA by itself, 33 bases read in frame from the first base. V drops 10 bases and J drops 4 bases, leaving 10 bases in between. CDR1 and CDR2 were assigned from the germline V gene as MDHEN and SYDVKM. On a MiSeq, deep resolution sequencing aimed for a depth between 1 in 1 million and 1 in 200,000 T cells, with each clonotype covered 10x on average. The immunoSEQ hsTCRB Kit was used to generate the TCR beta libraries. Regarding the original processing steps: ImmunoSEQ Data Assistant and ImmunoSEQ Analyzer were used for data analysis, and V, D and J genes were assigned according to IMGT definitions. Clonality, which ranges from 0 to 1, was calculated as one minus the normalized Shannon entropy of productive rearrangement frequencies. Only overrepresented clonotypes making up at least 0.05% of the repertoire of each patient were included in the public clonotype analysis. Repertoires from thirteen age-matched healthy donors in immuneACCESS were used as clonality controls. Here the immuneACCESS table is served through TCRdb, limited to in-frame sequences with V and J called. Missing clones are a known gap in these copies; in checked studies unresolved V genes cover under half, and the rest lacks a known reason. V and J calls and clone size come straight from that table; D and trimming were deduced from the DNA. Recorded for this sample are 76,000 or so clones; 70% to 90% of them occurred a single time. The ten largest account for about 36% of the sample.

The receptor was isolated from a human donor with chronic lymphocytic leukemia. This sequence uses TRBV28 and TRBJ1-1; the D gene is unclear. Specimen: PBMCs, collected after 24 months of ibrutinib treatment. The CDR3 reads CATTLFTEAFF. The DNA sequence is TGTGCCACGACCTTGTTCACTGAAGCTTTCTTT.